The 32 T cell receptor beta chains presented below share a single source sample, sequenced in a study of T cell responses to AZD1222 COVID-19 vaccine. This table comes from immunoSEQ multiplex PCR, and its TCRdb copy is limited to in-frame clones, with some not included. Of roughly 120,000 clones in the sample, 88% were seen once. Sequences were derived from peripheral blood, sampled on day 0 of MenACWY control vaccination. All receptors come from an adult in good health.

The chain has TRBV7-2 and TRBJ2-1; 7 positions match TRBD1. Per germline, CDR1 SGHTA and CDR2 FQGNSA. The junction had 10 bases not matched to a gene; V was cut back by 5 bases and J by 6 bases. This CDR3 region has 15 residues. The CDR3 loop reads CASSPFAGGFNEQFF. CDR3 nucleotide sequence: TGTGCCAGCAGCCCGTTTGCAGGGGGATTCAATGAGCAGTTCTTC.

The J gene is TRBJ1-2, the V gene TRBV27; D ambiguous. This CDR3 is built from 16 residues. CDR1 MNHEY and CDR2 SMNVEV come from the germline V gene (reference sequence). V was trimmed by 0 bases and J by 0 bases, leaving 11 bases between them. In nucleotides, the CDR3 is TGTGCCAGCAGTTTATCGCCCCGACGGACTAACTATGGCTACACCTTC. Protein: CASSLSPRRTNYGYTF.

The genes are TRBV2 and TRBJ1-4, with TRBD1 as a possible D gene (5 bases). The CDR3 has 12 amino acids. Germline V CDR1 and CDR2: SNHLY, FYNNEI. The germline V and J ends were trimmed by 5 bases and 8 bases, with 9 bases remaining between them. CDR3 nucleotides: TGTGCCAGCAGTAGGGAGGGGGAAAAACTGTTTTTT. Translated: CASSREGEKLFF. Based on the CDR3 plus reference TRBV2 and TRBJ1-4, the full variable domain is EPEVTQTPSHQVTQMGQEVILRCVPISNHLYFYWYRQILGQKVEFLVSFYNNEISEKSEIFDDQFSVERPDGSNFTLKIRSTKLEDSAMYFCASSREGEKLFFGSGTQLSVL.

The V call is TRBV10-3, the J call TRBJ2-7; the D is unclear. Germline V gives CDR1 ENHRY, CDR2 SYGVKD. This CDR3 has 14 residues. Trimming removed 4 bases from V and 3 bases from J, with 13 bases in between. The chain's CDR3 is CAISGPDEGYEQYF. CDR3 bases: TGTGCCATCAGTGGCCCGGACGAAGGCTACGAGCAGTACTTC.

V usage is TRBV30 and J usage is TRBJ1-1, with no clear D. CDR1 GTSNPN and CDR2 SVGIG come from the germline V gene (reference sequence). This CDR3 region has 10 residues. Trimming took 3 bases from V and 5 from J, leaving 4 bases between them. CDR3 DNA sequence: TGTGCCTGGAGGAGGACTGAAGCTTTCTTT. This sequence encodes CAWRRTEAFF. Complete variable domain (other parts from reference TRBV30 and TRBJ1-1): SQTIHQWPATLVQPVGSPLSLECTVEGTSNPNLYWYRQAAGRGLQLLFYSVGIGQISSEVPQNLSASRPQDRQFILSSKKLLLSDSGFYLCAWRRTEAFFGQGTRLTVV.

The rearrangement uses TRBV10-1 and TRBJ1-1, with 8 bases matching TRBD1. Germline CDR1 reads WNHNN; CDR2 reads SYGVQD (reference sequence). The CDR3 extends over 16 amino acids. V was pared by 2 bases and J by 1 base, with 6 bases of the junction left unmatched. This CDR3 reads CASSERTGGTNTEAFF. The CDR3 region has the DNA TGCGCCAGCAGTGAGCGTACAGGGGGTACGAACACTGAAGCTTTCTTT.

The chain couples TRBV4-2 to TRBJ2-7; D may be TRBD2 (5 bases). Trimming took 3 bases from V and 6 from J, leaving 18 bases between them. Per germline, CDR1 LGHNA and CDR2 YNFKEQ. The CDR3 loop spans 15 amino acids. CDR3 in amino acids: CASSQLGGRGSEQYF. The DNA for the CDR3 is TGTGCCAGCAGCCAGCTAGGAGGACGAGGTTCCGAGCAGTACTTC.

This clone was picked up a small number of times. The CDR3 is CASRRQDGNEKLFF. The CDR3, as DNA: TGTGCCAGTAGGCGACAGGACGGGAATGAAAAACTGTTTTTT. The chain joins TRBV19 to TRBJ1-4; tentative D call: TRBD1 (6 bases). V lost 6 bases to trimming and J lost 5 bases, with 13 bases between them. CDR1 and CDR2 (germline): LNHDA, SQIVND (reference sequence). There are 14 residues in the CDR3.

The chain employs TRBV19 and TRBJ2-4; the match to TRBD2 covers 10 bases. Germline V gene sequence: CDR1 LNHDA, CDR2 SQIVND (reference sequence). CDR3 length equals 15 residues. Trimming removed 7 bases from V and 15 bases from J; junction bases left unmatched: 18. As DNA, the CDR3 is TGTGCCAGTACCCCGGCGGTAGCGGGAGGCCCGGGTTGGTACTTC. Residues: CASTPAVAGGPGWYF.

The rearrangement links TRBV5-7 to TRBJ2-5, with 8 bases fitting TRBD2. TRBV5-7 is placed among ORFs of uncertain function. The ends lost 6 bases at V and 3 bases at J; junction bases unmatched: 10. The CDR3 covers 15 residues. This CDR3 reads CASTSPGRAEETQYF. The CDR3 nucleotides are TGTGCCAGCACCTCTCCCGGGAGGGCCGAAGAGACCCAGTACTTC.

The chain combines TRBV2 with TRBJ2-5; TRBD2 might be the D (5 bases). Germline-derived CDR1 and CDR2 are SNHLY and FYNNEI. The germline V and J ends were trimmed by 2 bases and 5 bases, with 12 bases remaining between them. The CDR3 spans 14 residues. As DNA, the CDR3 is TGTGCCAGCAGTGAACAGGCCCCGGGGGAGACCCAGTACTTC. Encoded protein: CASSEQAPGETQYF.

The chain recombines TRBV25-1 with TRBJ2-7, with 7 positions matching TRBD2. Germline loops: CDR1 MGHDK, CDR2 SYGVNS. With 1 base clipped from V and 2 bases from J, the junction kept 14 bases outside the gene matches. This CDR3 spans 18 amino acids. The CDR3, as DNA: TGTGCCAGCAGTGAATTAGAGGAGCGGGAAGGCGGCACCTACGAGCAGTACTTC. Translation gives CASSELEEREGGTYEQYF.

V usage is TRBV5-1 and J usage is TRBJ2-7, with TRBD1 matching over 7 bases. Germline V gene lookup returns CDR1 SGHRS and CDR2 YFSETQ. The length of the CDR3 is 14 residues. V lost 4 bases to trimming and J lost 2 bases; unmatched junction nucleotides: 6. The CDR3 DNA sequence: TGCGCCAGCAGCCCTGACAGGGTGGCCTACGAGCAGTACTTC. It translates to CASSPDRVAYEQYF. Drawing the rest from reference TRBV5-1 and TRBJ2-7, the complete variable domain is KAGVTQTPRYLIKTRGQQVTLSCSPISGHRSVSWYQQTPGQGLQFLFEYFSETQRNKGNFPGRFSGRQFSNSRSEMNVSTLELGDSALYLCASSPDRVAYEQYFGPGTRLTVT.

The CDR3 is CASSPLTGGIADTQYF. In nucleotides, the CDR3 is TGTGCCAGCAGCCCCCTAACAGGGGGCATCGCAGATACGCAGTATTTT. The chain is built from TRBV5-6 and TRBJ2-3; 9 nucleotides match TRBD1. With 4 bases clipped from V and 4 bases from J, the junction kept 10 bases outside the gene matches. Germline-derived CDR1 and CDR2 are SGHDT and YYEEEE. CDR3 length: 16 residues. Full variable domain (rest looked up from reference TRBV5-6 and TRBJ2-3): DAGVTQSPTHLIKTRGQQVTLRCSPKSGHDTVSWYQQALGQGPQFIFQYYEEEERQRGNFPDRFSGHQFPNYSSELNVNALLLGDSALYLCASSPLTGGIADTQYFGPGTRLTVL.

V usage is TRBV7-9 and J usage is TRBJ1-2, with D possibly matching TRBD1 (6 bases). Trimming removed 4 bases from V and 0 bases from J, with 18 bases in between. The germline gives CDR1 SEHNR, CDR2 FQNEAQ (reference sequence). The CDR3 extends over 17 amino acids. The chain's CDR3 is CASSSMTGHFSNYGYTF. DNA of the CDR3: TGTGCCAGCAGCTCCATGACGGGACACTTTTCTAACTATGGCTACACCTTC.

The chain is built from TRBV2 and TRBJ1-2, with 7 nucleotides matching TRBD1. Trimming cost V 3 bases and J 4 bases; bases outside gene matches: 8. Germline V gives CDR1 SNHLY, CDR2 FYNNEI. CDR3 length equals 15 residues. The CDR3 is CASSENGQEFYGYTF. The CDR3 nucleotides are TGTGCCAGCAGTGAGAATGGACAGGAATTCTATGGCTACACCTTC.

The chain recombines TRBV6-5 with TRBJ1-1; TRBD1 agrees at 10 bases. This CDR3 has 14 residues. After removal of 6 bases from V and 4 bases from J, the junction contained 5 bases not matched to a gene. Germline CDR1 is MNHEY and CDR2 is SVGAGI. As DNA, the CDR3 is TGTGCCAGCAGAAGGGACAGGGGTGGCACTGAAGCTTTCTTT. It yields the protein CASRRDRGGTEAFF.

V is TRBV2 and J is TRBJ1-2; D uncertain. From germline, CDR1 is SNHLY and CDR2 FYNNEI. V lost 4 bases to trimming and J lost 8 bases, with 14 bases between them. The CDR3 has 13 amino acids. The CDR3 nucleotides read TGTGCCAGCAGTGTACTGTCTTCCCAGGGCTACACCTTC. Translated, it gives CASSVLSSQGYTF.

The chain links TRBV28 to TRBJ2-3; the match to TRBD2 covers 8 bases. The CDR3 consists of 15 residues. CDR1 is MDHEN, CDR2 SYDVKM, per germline. Trimming at V came to 7 bases and at J to 4 bases, leaving 10 bases not matched to a gene. The CDR3 here is CASTRGSGRSDTQYF. CDR3 sequence (DNA): TGTGCCAGCACGCGGGGAAGCGGGAGATCAGATACGCAGTATTTT.

The rearrangement joins TRBV19 to TRBJ2-7; D gene uncertain. The CDR3 extends over 15 amino acids. V was pared by 10 bases and J by 2 bases, with 21 bases between. Germline V gene sequence: CDR1 LNHDA, CDR2 SQIVND (reference sequence). This chain's CDR3 is CATRWSGRVTYEQYF. CDR3 bases: TGTGCCACCAGATGGTCCGGAAGGGTTACCTACGAGCAGTACTTC.

This clone has only a few counts. The chain is built from TRBV19 and TRBJ1-5; TRBD1 matches 11 bases. The J segment lost 6 bases and the V segment lost 3 bases, leaving 7 bases of the junction unmatched. Germline V gene sequence: CDR1 LNHDA, CDR2 SQIVND (reference sequence). This CDR3 is built from 16 residues. The CDR3 protein is CASSILGQGAGQPQHF. CDR3 nucleotides: TGTGCCAGTAGTATCCTCGGACAGGGGGCAGGTCAGCCCCAGCATTTT. Using reference TRBV19 and TRBJ1-5 for the parts outside the CDR3, the full variable domain is DGGITQSPKYLFRKEGQNVTLSCEQNLNHDAMYWYRQDPGQGLRLIYYSQIVNDFQKGDIAEGYSVSREKKESFPLTVTSAQKNPTAFYLCASSILGQGAGQPQHFGDGTRLSIL.

This chain uses TRBV7-3 with TRBJ2-1; D not resolved. V shed 1 base and J shed 5 bases, with 6 bases lying between them. From germline, CDR1 is SGHTA and CDR2 FQGTGA. The CDR3 sequence is 13 residues long. CDR3 sequence reads: CASSLSQNNEQFF. CDR3 bases: TGTGCCAGCAGCTTAAGTCAAAACAATGAGCAGTTCTTC.

The rearrangement links TRBV7-2 to TRBJ1-5, with D possibly TRBD1 on 5 matching bases. V gave up 1 base and J gave up 5 bases, with 12 bases separating them. The germline V gene encodes CDR1 SGHTA and CDR2 FQGNSA. This CDR3 has 15 amino acids. The CDR3 here is CASSLVQGVYQPQHF. The CDR3 nucleotides are TGTGCCAGCAGCTTAGTCCAGGGCGTCTATCAGCCCCAGCATTTT.

The gene calls are TRBV19 and TRBJ2-2; perhaps TRBD1 as D (6 bases). CDR1 and CDR2 from the germline V gene are LNHDA and SQIVND (reference sequence). This CDR3 has 13 residues. With 10 bases removed from V and 6 bases from J, the gap between germline ends came to 15 bases. CDR3 amino acids: CATTGYRAGELFF. CDR3 nucleotides: TGTGCCACAACAGGGTATCGCGCCGGGGAGCTGTTTTTT.

This chain links TRBV28 with TRBJ1-3, with D perhaps matching TRBD1 (6 bases). V lost 1 base to trimming and J lost 4 bases, with 11 bases between them. Germline V gene sequence: CDR1 MDHEN, CDR2 SYDVKM. The CDR3 covers 15 residues. As DNA, the CDR3 is TGTGCCAGCAGTTTATACAGGGTGTACGGAAACACCATATATTTT. It is translated as CASSLYRVYGNTIYF.

V and J are TRBV5-1 and TRBJ2-7; tentative D call: TRBD2 (7 bases). Trimming left V 0 bases short and J 2 bases short, with 15 bases between. The CDR3 consists of 16 residues. Germline V gene sequence: CDR1 SGHRS, CDR2 YFSETQ. In DNA, the CDR3 is TGCGCCAGCAGCTTGGTAGGGGGGGTTAAACCCTACGAGCAGTACTTC. As protein: CASSLVGGVKPYEQYF.

This rearrangement joins TRBV9 to TRBJ2-1; 8 bases are shared with TRBD2. Germline trimming cut 4 bases from V and 5 bases from J; bases unmatched to any gene: 11. There are 16 residues in the CDR3. Germline V gives CDR1 SGDLS, CDR2 YYNGEE. CDR3 DNA sequence: TGTGCCAGCAGCCCCTGGAGGGGACTAGGAAACAATGAGCAGTTCTTC. Amino acids: CASSPWRGLGNNEQFF.

This sequence joins TRBV6-1 and TRBJ2-6; no firm D call. The ends were cut back, 4 bases at V and 4 bases at J, with 14 bases in the middle. Germline loops: CDR1 MNHNS, CDR2 SASEGT. The CDR3 covers 16 residues. This CDR3 is CASSVWGMTGANVLTF. The DNA of the CDR3 is TGTGCCAGCAGTGTTTGGGGAATGACAGGGGCCAACGTCCTGACTTTC.

The chain is built from TRBV30 and TRBJ2-7; TRBD2 matches 7 bases. This CDR3 region has 14 residues. V dropped 0 bases and J dropped 4; count of bases not matched to a gene: 6. Germline CDR1 reads GTSNPN; CDR2 reads SVGIG (reference sequence). The CDR3 nucleotides are TGTGCCTGGAGTGTAAAGGGCGGGAGATACGAGCAGTACTTC. This encodes CAWSVKGGRYEQYF.

This clone appeared a single time. This rearrangement joins TRBV19 to TRBJ1-1; D is uncertain. CDR3 length: 13 residues. Per germline, CDR1 LNHDA and CDR2 SQIVND (reference sequence). V was clipped by 8 bases and J by 3 bases, with 13 bases between them. CDR3 DNA sequence: TGTGCCAGTGATCGGCCGGGATACACTGAAGCTTTCTTT. It translates to CASDRPGYTEAFF.

This chain uses TRBV7-8 with TRBJ1-2; D remains unclear. The CDR3 is 12 amino acids. Trimming removed 1 base at V and 12 bases at J, with 12 bases between. Germline assignment: CDR1 SGHVS and CDR2 FQNEAQ. CDR3 region: CASSLVPRGNTF. The CDR3, as DNA: TGTGCCAGCAGCTTAGTTCCGCGGGGAAACACCTTC.

This clone appeared a few times. This chain's CDR3 is CASSGEGTGNQPQHF. The CDR3 DNA sequence: TGTGCCAGCAGCGGTGAGGGGACAGGCAATCAGCCCCAGCATTTT. The chain links TRBV11-2 to TRBJ1-5, with 7 bases lining up with TRBD1. From germline, CDR1 is SGHAT and CDR2 FQNNGV. V lost 5 bases, J lost 2 bases, and 6 bases stayed unmatched. The CDR3 has 15 residues.